These 3 T cell receptor beta chains came from one sample sequenced in a study of Tregs in tolerant kidney transplant recipients. Sequenced by immunoSEQ multiplex PCR; TCRdb stores in-frame clones only, minus some. The profile covers under 300,000 clones, with approximately 84% appearing a single time and roughly 0.67% taken by the ten largest. The sequenced sample consisted of CD4+ T cells from blood. The origin of the receptors is a human donor in good health.

The rearrangement uses TRBV9 and TRBJ2-5; 12 bases are shared with TRBD2. CDR3 length: 15 amino acids. CDR1 is SGDLS, CDR2 YYNGEE, per germline. The V gene end was trimmed by 4 bases and the J gene end by 2 bases; junction bases not matched to a gene: 3. The CDR3 spells CASSKGTSGQETQYF. The CDR3 nucleotides are TGTGCCAGCAGCAAGGGGACTAGCGGGCAAGAGACCCAGTACTTC.

This clone was counted only a few times. The rearrangement uses TRBV4-1 and TRBJ2-2; a possible D gene is TRBD1 (6 bases). Germline V gene lookup returns CDR1 MGHRA and CDR2 YSYEKL. The V gene lost 4 bases and the J gene lost 6 bases, with 18 bases spanning the gap. CDR3 length: 16 amino acids. CDR3 coding DNA: TGCGCCAGCAGCCGAGGACAGACACCCACATCCGGGGAGCTGTTTTTT. Translated: CASSRGQTPTSGELFF.

The chain links TRBV21-1 to TRBJ2-3; TRBD2, the D gene given by the table, was not confirmed from the DNA. TRBV21-1 is classified as a pseudogene. The CDR3 is 16 residues long. CDR3 nucleotide sequence: TGTGCCAGCAGCAAAGCCGCGGGAGGGATAAAAGATACGCAGTATTTT. Translation gives CASSKAAGGIKDTQYF.